These 14 T cell receptor beta chains originate from one sample sequenced in a study of response to subunit inactivated influenza vaccine. TCRdb processed the RT-PCR reads anew with MiXCR; each CDR3 protein has one entry. This table has 450,000 to 600,000 distinct CDR3 sequences, 6% to 9% appearing once. This specimen consisted of PBMCs from blood, obtained around 2 years after vaccination. The receptors originated from a man between 50 and 75 years old who received an inactivated influenza vaccine.

The chain joins TRBV4-3 to TRBJ2-1; D call uncertain. Trimming left V 0 bases short and J 0 bases short, with 9 bases between. Looked up from germline, CDR1 is LGHNA and CDR2 is YSLEER. The CDR3 loop spans 16 amino acids. The CDR3 protein is CASSQDRPSSYNEQFF. In DNA, the CDR3 is TGCGCCAGCAGCCAAGATCGGCCTAGCTCCTACAATGAGCAGTTCTTC.

This chain connects TRBV2 to TRBJ1-2, with a weak D call TRBD1 (5 bases). The germline V gene encodes CDR1 SNHLY and CDR2 FYNNEI. This CDR3 spans 14 amino acids. V lost 3 bases, J lost 4 bases, and 12 bases lay in between. CDR3 sequence (DNA): TGTGCCAGCAGTGAGAGGGGAGGAGGCTATGGCTACACCTTC. Amino acid sequence: CASSERGGGYGYTF. Based on the CDR3 plus reference TRBV2 and TRBJ1-2, the full variable domain is EPEVTQTPSHQVTQMGQEVILRCVPISNHLYFYWYRQILGQKVEFLVSFYNNEISEKSEIFDDQFSVERPDGSNFTLKIRSTKLEDSAMYFCASSERGGGYGYTFGSGTRLTVV.

The rearrangement links TRBV29-1 to TRBJ2-7; 7 bases are a match to TRBD1. The trim removed 4 bases at V and 2 bases at J, leaving 11 bases unmatched. The CDR3 spans 15 residues. Germline V gene data show CDR1 as SQVTM and CDR2 as ANQGSEA. CDR3 sequence: CSVVQGGRIPYEQYF. For the CDR3, the DNA is TGCAGCGTTGTGCAAGGGGGCCGGATCCCCTACGAGCAGTACTTC.

The gene calls are TRBV12-3 or TRBV12-4 and TRBJ1-3, with 10 bases that match TRBD1. The CDR3 spans 19 residues. V lost 4 bases, J lost 2 bases, and 14 bases stayed unmatched. In DNA form, the CDR3 reads TGTGCCAGCAGTTCTCGCGCCCCCCTAGGACAGGGGGCTGGAAACACCATATATTTT. This encodes CASSSRAPLGQGAGNTIYF.

There are a few counts of this clonotype. The V and J genes are TRBV6-5 and TRBJ2-1; D is uncertain. The CDR3 runs 11 residues. CDR1 is MNHEY, CDR2 SVGAGI, per germline. Trimming stripped 7 bases from V and 8 bases from J, with 9 bases between. In DNA form, the CDR3 reads TGTGCCAGCACCGGCCGGGATGAGCAGTTCTTC. It is translated as CASTGRDEQFF.

The chain recombines TRBV20-1 with TRBJ2-5; D may correspond to TRBD1 or TRBD2 (6 bases each). Trimming stripped 6 bases from V and 5 bases from J, with 25 bases between. Germline CDR1 and CDR2: DFQATT and SNEGSKA (reference sequence). CDR3 length: 16 residues. As DNA, the CDR3 is TGCAGTGCCCCGGACCGGGGGCGCGGGCGGTGGGAGACCCAGTACTTC. Residues: CSAPDRGRGRWETQYF.

This clonotype was seen at least ten times. The V gene is TRBV5-8, the J gene TRBJ2-1; 7 bases match TRBD2. Germline assignment: CDR1 SGHTS and CDR2 YDEGEE. V shed 0 bases and J 6 bases; nucleotides not matched to a gene: 3. This CDR3 contains 14 residues. CDR3 protein: CASSLGTSFNEQFF. CDR3 bases: TGTGCCAGCAGCTTGGGGACTAGTTTCAATGAGCAGTTCTTC.

The sample holds many counts of this clonotype. This sequence joins TRBV11-2 and TRBJ1-5, with D possibly matching TRBD1 (5 bases). Per germline, CDR1 SGHAT and CDR2 FQNNGV. Trimming removed 2 bases at V and 6 bases at J, with 23 bases between. The CDR3 contains 18 residues. Here the CDR3 reads CASSLYQVLGGMRQPQHF. The CDR3 region has the DNA TGTGCCAGCAGCTTATACCAGGTCCTTGGGGGTATGCGTCAGCCCCAGCATTTT.

This clonotype has just a few counts. The chain couples TRBV20-1 to TRBJ2-1, with 9 bases that match TRBD1. This CDR3 region has 14 residues. V shed 3 bases, J shed 5 bases, and the junction held 5 bases outside the gene matches. Germline V lookup: CDR1 DFQATT, CDR2 SNEGSKA (reference sequence). This chain's CDR3 is CSASRDRVNNEQFF. The CDR3 nucleotides read TGCAGTGCTAGCCGGGACAGGGTTAACAATGAGCAGTTCTTC.

The sample holds a few counts of this clonotype. The rearrangement links TRBV28 to TRBJ2-7; D call uncertain. This CDR3 has 12 residues. V was trimmed by 3 bases and J by 6 bases, leaving 9 bases between them. Germline CDR1 reads MDHEN; CDR2 reads SYDVKM. The CDR3 reads CASSFVSFEQYF. The CDR3 bases are TGTGCCAGCAGTTTTGTGAGTTTCGAGCAGTACTTC.

This clonotype was picked up a small number of times. The chain is built from TRBV12-3 or TRBV12-4 and TRBJ1-1; no clear D gene. The CDR3 is 11 residues long. Trimming shortened V by 6 bases and J by 6 bases, and 8 bases separated the two germline ends. The CDR3 is CASRKTSEAFF. The CDR3 bases are TGTGCCAGCAGAAAAACATCTGAAGCTTTCTTT.

In its sample, this clonotype was seen a few times. In DNA, the CDR3 is TGCAGTGCCCGACCTGCCCTAACTAGCTCCTACGAGCAGTACTTC. Translated: CSARPALTSSYEQYF. V is TRBV20-1 and J is TRBJ2-7, with D maybe TRBD2 (5 bases). The germline V gene encodes CDR1 DFQATT and CDR2 SNEGSKA (reference sequence). CDR3 size: 15 residues. Between the trimmed V and J ends, which lost 6 bases and 0 bases, there was a span of 18 bases.

This clonotype has a count of ten or more. The genes are TRBV12-3 or TRBV12-4 and TRBJ2-5; 8 positions agree with TRBD1. V lost 4 bases, J lost 2 bases, and 0 bases stayed unmatched. This CDR3 region has 13 residues. CDR3 residues: CASSWTGQETQYF. The CDR3 DNA follows: TGTGCCAGCAGTTGGACAGGGCAAGAGACCCAGTACTTC.

V and J are TRBV7-2 and TRBJ2-5; the match to TRBD1 covers 8 bases. J was trimmed by 5 bases and V by 1 base; bases with no gene match: 9. This CDR3 is built from 16 residues. Germline V gene data show CDR1 as SGHTA and CDR2 as FQGNSA. Here the CDR3 reads CASSLGTGQPWETQYF. DNA for the CDR3: TGTGCCAGCAGCTTAGGGACAGGGCAACCTTGGGAGACCCAGTACTTC.